The rows below give T cell receptor beta chains drawn from one sample of a study of identical twins. MiXCR, applied by TCRdb to the 5' RACE reads, yields one record per CDR3 protein. The sample lists nearly 650,000 distinct CDR3 sequences, 7.1% occurring once. The same data also contributed to another study, on yellow fever vaccine responses in identical twins.

Sequenced input: PBMCs. The origin of the receptors is a woman younger than 35 in good health. The CDR3 runs from the conserved cysteine through the conserved F or W.

v_call,cdr3_aa
TRBV12-3/TRBV12-4,CASRAGTGGVDTQYF
TRBV4-2,CASSHGEIYNEQFF
TRBV27,CASSSGLAGGITYNEQFF
TRBV11-1,CASSRGLAGGPATDTQYF
TRBV4-2,CASSHSEGYEQFF
TRBV14,CASSQSLPTPQPQHF
TRBV20-1,CSAADRGDGYNEQFF
TRBV7-8,CASSLLTGGGTEAFF
TRBV28,CASSLLTGATDTQYF
TRBV20-1,CSAILDRGLYGYTF
TRBV4-1,CASSQGILGEQYF
TRBV20-1,CSANRDHGELFF
TRBV5-1,CASSPRGPNEQFF
TRBV2,CASSEWRGQHYEQYF
TRBV5-1,CASSLLSDQPQHF
TRBV6-6,CASSPGPSWPQHF
TRBV3-1,CASSQYRDRTDTQYF